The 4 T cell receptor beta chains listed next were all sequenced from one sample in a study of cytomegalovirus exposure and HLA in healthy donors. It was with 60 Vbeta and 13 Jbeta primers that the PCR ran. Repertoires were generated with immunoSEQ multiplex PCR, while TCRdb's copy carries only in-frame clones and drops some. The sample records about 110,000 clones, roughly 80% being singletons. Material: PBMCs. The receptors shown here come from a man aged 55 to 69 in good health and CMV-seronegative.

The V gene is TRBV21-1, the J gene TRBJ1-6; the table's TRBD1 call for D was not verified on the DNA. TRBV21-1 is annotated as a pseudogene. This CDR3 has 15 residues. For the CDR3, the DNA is TGTGCCAGCAGCAAAAGTCACAGGGGCAAGCCACCCCTCCACTTT. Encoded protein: CASSKSHRGKPPLHF.

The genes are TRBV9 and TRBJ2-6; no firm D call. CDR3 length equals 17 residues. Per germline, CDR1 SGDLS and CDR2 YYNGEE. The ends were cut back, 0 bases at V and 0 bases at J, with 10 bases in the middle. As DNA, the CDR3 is TGTGCCAGCAGCGTAGACAGTCTAAGCTCTGGGGCCAACGTCCTGACTTTC. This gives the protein CASSVDSLSSGANVLTF. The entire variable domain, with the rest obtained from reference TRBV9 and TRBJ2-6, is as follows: DSGVTQTPKHLITATGQRVTLRCSPRSGDLSVYWYQQSLDQGLQFLIQYYNGEERAKGNILERFSAQQFPDLHSELNLSSLELGDSALYFCASSVDSLSSGANVLTFGAGSRLTVL.

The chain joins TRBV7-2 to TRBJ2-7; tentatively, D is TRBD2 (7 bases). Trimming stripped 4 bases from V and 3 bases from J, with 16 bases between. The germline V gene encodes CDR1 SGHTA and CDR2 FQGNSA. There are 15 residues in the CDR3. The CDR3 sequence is CASSSQAGEGYEQYF. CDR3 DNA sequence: TGTGCCAGCAGCTCGCAAGCAGGGGAGGGCTACGAGCAGTACTTC.

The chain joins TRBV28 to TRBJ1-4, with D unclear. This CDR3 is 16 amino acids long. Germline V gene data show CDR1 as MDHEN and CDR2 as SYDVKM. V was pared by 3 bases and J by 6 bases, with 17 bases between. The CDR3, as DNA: TGTGCCAGCAGTTTTACCCCGGTATCCGGGGATGAAAAACTGTTTTTT. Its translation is CASSFTPVSGDEKLFF.